Each of the 16 T cell receptor beta chains below was sequenced from the same sample in a study of T cell responses to AZD1222 COVID-19 vaccine (TCRdb year 2021). The label giving this sample's time point can be read as: baseline before first vaccination. The receptor library was made with the immunoSEQ multiplex PCR assay. This immuneACCESS table, as held by TCRdb, lists in-frame sequences with V and J called but not all clones. Of the missing ones, under half trace to an unresolved V gene in checked studies; the others have no known cause. The sample records 150,000 to 200,000 clones, 94% of which are singletons. 0.64% of the sample lies in the top ten. The source material was peripheral blood, sampled on day 0 of AZD1222 vaccination. These receptors were obtained from an adult in good health.

The CDR3 is CASSLDRESYEQYF. The CDR3, as DNA: TGCGCCAGCAGCTTGGACAGGGAGTCCTACGAGCAGTACTTC. The chain joins TRBV5-1 to TRBJ2-7, with a possible D match to TRBD1 (6 bases). CDR3 size: 14 residues. With 0 bases removed from V and 1 base from J, the gap between germline ends came to 8 bases. Germline V CDR1 and CDR2: SGHRS, YFSETQ.

This chain links TRBV7-9 with TRBJ1-2, with 7 bases fitting TRBD1. Germline values: CDR1 SEHNR, CDR2 FQNEAQ (reference sequence). The V gene end was trimmed by 1 base and the J gene end by 8 bases; junction bases not matched to a gene: 7. This CDR3 contains 14 residues. This CDR3 reads CASSLDRGPGGYTF. The CDR3 nucleotides are TGTGCCAGCAGCTTAGACAGGGGACCAGGGGGCTACACCTTC.

In DNA form, the CDR3 reads TGTGCCAGCAGCCAGGGGCCGAACACTGAAGCTTTCTTT. Its translation: CASSQGPNTEAFF. The genes are TRBV3-1 (or the pseudogene TRBV3-2) and TRBJ1-1; maybe TRBD1 (5 bases). Trimming shortened V by 3 bases and J by 1 base, and 6 bases separated the two germline ends. The CDR3 loop spans 13 amino acids. Per the germline V gene, CDR1 is LGHDT and CDR2 is YNNKEL (reference sequence).

J is TRBJ2-3 and V is TRBV28; possibly TRBD1 for D (5 bases). Deletions cut 6 bases from V and 4 bases from J, with 20 bases between. The CDR3 sequence is 16 residues long. The germline gives CDR1 MDHEN, CDR2 SYDVKM. The CDR3 bases are TGTGCCAGCAGCAATGGGGCGGAATTCCCCCCAGATACGCAGTATTTT. This sequence encodes CASSNGAEFPPDTQYF. Using reference TRBV28 and TRBJ2-3 for the parts outside the CDR3, the full variable domain is DVKVTQSSRYLVKRTGEKVFLECVQDMDHENMFWYRQDPGLGLRLIYFSYDVKMKEKGDIPEGYSVSREKKERFSLILESASTNQTSMYLCASSNGAEFPPDTQYFGPGTRLTVL.

The chain has TRBV3-1 (or the pseudogene TRBV3-2) and TRBJ2-6; D is unclear. Trimming shortened V by 4 bases and J by 1 base, and 11 bases separated the two germline ends. The CDR3 covers 16 residues. Germline V gives CDR1 LGHDT, CDR2 YNNKEL (reference sequence). The CDR3 bases are TGTGCCAGCAGCCGACGAAAGGGATCTGGGGCCAACGTCCTGACTTTC. As protein: CASSRRKGSGANVLTF.

The chain couples TRBV12-3 or TRBV12-4 to TRBJ1-1; D is unclear. Trimming removed 7 bases from V and 4 bases from J, with 13 bases in between. The CDR3 covers 13 residues. Written as DNA, the CDR3 is TGTGCCAGCAAGATAGGTGTGGGCACTGAAGCTTTCTTT. The encoded protein is CASKIGVGTEAFF.

V gene TRBV28 combines with J gene TRBJ1-2, with D tentatively TRBD1 (5 bases). V lost 7 bases, J lost 2 bases, and 14 bases lay in between. This CDR3 comprises 14 residues. Per the germline V gene, CDR1 is MDHEN and CDR2 is SYDVKM. CDR3 bases: TGTGCCAGCAAAACGACAGCGCGGAACTATGGCTACACCTTC. Amino acid sequence: CASKTTARNYGYTF.

The J gene is TRBJ1-2, the V gene TRBV28; D is uncertain. Germline V lookup: CDR1 MDHEN, CDR2 SYDVKM. This CDR3 comprises 13 residues. Deletions cut 8 bases from V and 1 base from J, with 11 bases between. The chain's CDR3 is CASQAESNYGYTF. In DNA form, the CDR3 reads TGTGCCAGCCAGGCGGAAAGTAACTATGGCTACACCTTC.

This rearrangement joins TRBV5-1 to TRBJ1-1; D is unresolved. The CDR3 consists of 13 residues. Germline-derived CDR1 and CDR2 are SGHRS and YFSETQ. The V end was cut by 4 bases, the J end by 3 bases, with 10 bases between. DNA of the CDR3: TGCGCCAGCAGCCGATTCCAAGACACTGAAGCTTTCTTT. Its translation: CASSRFQDTEAFF.

The genes are TRBV28 and TRBJ1-1; 10 bases are a match to TRBD1. CDR1 and CDR2 (germline): MDHEN, SYDVKM. The CDR3 runs to 15 residues. V lost 5 bases and J lost 6; bases outside the gene matches: 9. This chain's CDR3 is CASSPGQGFSAEAFF. The CDR3 DNA reads TGTGCCAGCAGTCCGGGACAGGGGTTCTCGGCTGAAGCTTTCTTT.

The V gene is TRBV30, the J gene TRBJ2-1; the D is unclear. The germline V gene encodes CDR1 GTSNPN and CDR2 SVGIG (reference sequence). Trimming left V 2 bases short and J 7 bases short, with 6 bases between. The CDR3 is made up of 11 amino acids. The CDR3 sequence is CAWSWRNEQFF. CDR3 DNA sequence: TGTGCCTGGAGTTGGCGTAATGAGCAGTTCTTC.

The chain combines TRBV7-8 with TRBJ2-1, with D maybe TRBD2 (6 bases). The ends were cut back, 8 bases at V and 2 bases at J, with 19 bases in the middle. The CDR3 length is 16 residues. Looked up from germline, CDR1 is SGHVS and CDR2 is FQNEAQ. Here the CDR3 reads CASGLSRREPYNEQFF. The CDR3 DNA reads TGTGCCAGCGGGCTTAGTCGGCGGGAACCCTACAATGAGCAGTTCTTC.

The chain links TRBV5-1 to TRBJ2-1, with 10 nucleotides matching TRBD2. This CDR3 has 16 amino acids. The J segment lost 7 bases and the V segment lost 4 bases, leaving 11 bases of the junction unmatched. Per germline, CDR1 SGHRS and CDR2 YFSETQ. The CDR3 loop is CASSPAASGGGNEQFF. Here the CDR3 DNA reads TGCGCCAGCAGCCCAGCCGCTAGCGGGGGTGGGAATGAGCAGTTCTTC.

The chain carries TRBV5-1 and TRBJ2-3; no definite D call. V was cut by 3 bases and J by 2 bases, with 1 base left in between. The CDR3 totals 11 residues. Per the germline V gene, CDR1 is SGHRS and CDR2 is YFSETQ. Written as DNA, the CDR3 is TGCGCCAGCAGCTACACAGATACGCAGTATTTT. Translating it yields CASSYTDTQYF.

A remark on this clone: Other nucleotide sequences from this sample produce the same CDR3. The chain links TRBV20-1 to TRBJ1-5, with D possibly matching TRBD1 (6 bases). Trimming took off 6 bases at V and 7 bases at J, with 7 bases between the two ends. CDR3 size: 10 residues. CDR1 DFQATT and CDR2 SNEGSKA come from the germline V gene (reference sequence). For the CDR3, the DNA is TGCAGTGCCGGGGGCCAGCCCCAGCATTTT. Translating gives CSAGGQPQHF.

This sequence joins TRBV28 and TRBJ1-1; D remains unclear. This CDR3 comprises 12 residues. In germline, CDR1 is MDHEN, CDR2 SYDVKM. Trimming removed 5 bases at V and 1 base at J, with 5 bases between. The CDR3 DNA reads TGTGCCAGCAGTCTAACGAACACTGAAGCTTTCTTT. Translated: CASSLTNTEAFF.